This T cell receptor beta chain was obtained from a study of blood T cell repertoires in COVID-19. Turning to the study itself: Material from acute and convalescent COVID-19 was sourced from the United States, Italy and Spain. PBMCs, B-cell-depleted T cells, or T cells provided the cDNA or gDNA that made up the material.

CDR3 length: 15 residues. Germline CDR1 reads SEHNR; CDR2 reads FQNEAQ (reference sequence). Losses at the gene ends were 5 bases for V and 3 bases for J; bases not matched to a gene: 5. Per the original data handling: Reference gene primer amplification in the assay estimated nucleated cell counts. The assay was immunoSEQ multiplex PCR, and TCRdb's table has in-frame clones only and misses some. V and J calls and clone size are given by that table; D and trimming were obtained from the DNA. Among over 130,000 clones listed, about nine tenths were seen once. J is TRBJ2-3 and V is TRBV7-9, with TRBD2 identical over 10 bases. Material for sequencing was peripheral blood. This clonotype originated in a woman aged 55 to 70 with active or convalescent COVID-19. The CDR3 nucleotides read TGTGCCAGCAGCGAAGCGGGGGGGCCGACAGATACGCAGTATTTT. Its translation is CASSEAGGPTDTQYF.